This is a list of T cell receptor beta chains from one sample in a study of shared clonotypes between healthy human individuals. TCRdb keeps only in-frame clones here, not all; method: immunoSEQ multiplex PCR. This sample has about 1,500,000 clones; 95% to 97% occur once, and the top ten carry roughly 1.1%. Sequencing input: naive CD4+ T cells sorted from blood. The receptors shown here come from a man between 25 and 39 years old in good health. Both conserved end residues are trimmed from each CDR3.

v_call	cdr3_length	cdr3_aa
TRBV28	14	ATRAGGRGSNQPQH
TRBV28	12	ASSLIGPNYGYT
TRBV15	10	ATSRASETQY
TRBV5-1	11	ASSPDDSYEQY
TRBV21-1	13	ASSKVGTPYTEAF
TRBV5-1	12	ASSHRTVQETQY
TRBV2	13	ASRPFGTGWRGYT
TRBV5-1	12	ASSLAASGETQY
TRBV7-9	14	ASSLGSGVGSYEQY
TRBV7-9	13	ASSLGGTVGEKLF
TRBV5-5	13	ASSSAKGASTEAF
TRBV4-3	14	ASSQEVGQGNQPQH
TRBV7-9	12	ASSLEPFLYGYT
TRBV18	10	ASSPKAGQLF
TRBV29-1	12	SIRGPPMNTEAF
TRBV5-5	12	ASSGTGTNTEAF
TRBV19	13	ASSGPGQGIDGYT
TRBV5-4	11	ASSTPNTGELF
TRBV11-2	17	ASSLGVFIGDKNTGELF
TRBV5-1	12	ASSPSGVSLEQY
TRBV6-5	14	ASSLAGGVFGTEAF
TRBV2	12	ASSEAVITIEQY
TRBV11-2	9	ASTTTDTQY
TRBV2	12	ASSEQRASYEQY
TRBV6-5	12	ASTPAGLPYEQY
TRBV28	15	ASSFGSIGGSQKAQH
TRBV6-4	12	ASSDGSSGNTIY
TRBV10-3	13	AISEFGTGQNEQF
TRBV27	14	ASSLSLTIPNTEAF
TRBV15	16	ATSRDQVAGARTDTQY
TRBV5-1	14	ASSAGATHSGNTIY
TRBV19	10	ASSMFNQPQH
TRBV11-1	10	ASSLQSEKLF
TRBV28	9	ASSLISEQY
TRBV9	12	ASSPGPDRYEQY
TRBV9	12	ASSVRGGNTEAF
TRBV28	12	ASSSPGGLYDYT
TRBV28	16	ASKGHGAFLAGGSEQY
TRBV19	12	ASSIVAAPYEQY
TRBV4-3	11	ASSQDRTGEQF
TRBV27	13	ASSQDRGYQETQY
TRBV18	10	ASWGGETEAF
TRBV11-3	12	ASSLGRPTNEQY
TRBV4-3	15	ASNQEKAGGGKETQY
TRBV10-3	15	AISEVEVSKNSYGYT
TRBV11-2	15	ASSSRKGQNSYNEQF
TRBV6-1	15	ASSEHHPSTDIRGAF